The 21 T cell receptor beta chains reported below all come from one sample, sequenced in a study of blood T cells in healthy people across ages. It was with a sample-barcoded 5' primer and a J-beta primer mix that a second PCR of roughly 6 to 12 cycles was run. TCRdb called the 5' RACE reads again in MiXCR, with one record for every CDR3 protein. The profile covers roughly 1,000,000 distinct CDR3 sequences, with about 23% appearing a single time and about 0.72% taken by the ten largest. The same sample was also studied in work on T cells of mothers and their children.

Sequencing was performed on blood. The receptors derive from a girl aged 2 to 9 in good health.

The chain recombines TRBV29-1 with TRBJ2-5; tentative D call: TRBD1 (7 bases). The tail of the sequence fits TRBJ2-1 better, so the J call may be wrong. This CDR3 contains 15 residues. Per the germline V gene, CDR1 is SQVTM and CDR2 is ANQGSEA. CDR3 bases: TGCAGCGTTGAGCCTGGCGCAGGGGGGTACAATGAGCAGTTCTTC. It is translated as CSVEPGAGGYNEQFF.

In its sample, this clonotype was seen a few times. The J gene is TRBJ1-1, the V gene TRBV4-1; a weak D match, TRBD1 (5 bases). The CDR3 contains 15 residues. Trimming took off 4 bases at V and 4 bases at J, with 16 bases between the two ends. Germline V gene lookup returns CDR1 MGHRA and CDR2 YSYEKL. The CDR3 DNA is TGCGCCAGCAGCCCGGGCGGGGGGGTGGTCACTGAAGCTTTCTTT. The encoded protein is CASSPGGGVVTEAFF.

The chain uses TRBV4-3 and TRBJ1-6; D unclear. V lost 4 bases and J 7 bases, leaving 11 bases between the germline ends. Germline lookup yields CDR1 LGHNA and CDR2 YSLEER. The CDR3 is 14 amino acids. CDR3 sequence: CASSPREKNSPLHF. The CDR3, as DNA: TGCGCCAGCAGCCCTCGGGAAAAAAATTCACCCCTCCACTTT.

The rearrangement links TRBV5-1 to TRBJ2-7; a possible D gene is TRBD2 (5 bases). The V and J ends lost 0 bases and 2 bases respectively, with 12 bases between them. The CDR3 consists of 15 residues. Looked up from germline, CDR1 is SGHRS and CDR2 is YFSETQ. The CDR3 DNA sequence: TGCGCCAGCAGCTTGGCCAGTAGCGAGGCCTACGAGCAGTACTTC. Amino acid sequence: CASSLASSEAYEQYF.

This clonotype turned up a few times. This chain joins TRBV25-1 and TRBJ2-5, with 10 bases that match TRBD1. The J call may be faulty, since TRBJ2-7 better matches the DNA end. From germline, CDR1 is MGHDK and CDR2 SYGVNS. The CDR3 runs 16 residues. CDR3 bases: TGTGCCAGCAGTGAACCTAAGGGACAGGGGAAGTACGAGCAGTACTTC. Its protein product is CASSEPKGQGKYEQYF.

A few counts support this clonotype. The chain joins TRBV28 to TRBJ2-5, with D unclear. V dropped 8 bases and J dropped 2 bases, with 12 bases sitting between them. CDR3 length: 13 amino acids. From germline, CDR1 is MDHEN and CDR2 SYDVKM. The CDR3 bases are TGTGCCAGCGTTCCGGGTCTACAAGAGACCCAGTACTTC. Its translation: CASVPGLQETQYF.

This clonotype occurred a few times. One end of the junction varies from germline; a read error may be responsible. The rearrangement joins TRBV29-1 to TRBJ2-7; D possibly uses TRBD1 or TRBD2 (6 bases each). Germline V gene lookup returns CDR1 SQVTM and CDR2 ANQGSEA. The CDR3 spans 13 residues. In DNA, the CDR3 is TGCAGCGTTAACCGGGACGGGGGCTACGGGCAGTACTTC. This sequence encodes CSVNRDGGYGQYF.

The J gene is TRBJ2-5, the V gene TRBV7-2, with 12 bases that match TRBD2. The junction had 7 bases not matched to a gene; V was cut back by 3 bases and J by 5 bases. The CDR3 totals 16 residues. Germline V gene sequence: CDR1 SGHTA, CDR2 FQGNSA. CDR3 protein: CASSFLAGGPEETQYF. In DNA form, the CDR3 reads TGTGCCAGCAGCTTCCTAGCGGGGGGGCCGGAGGAGACCCAGTACTTC.

The V and J genes are TRBV20-1 and TRBJ1-6; D possibly corresponds to TRBD1 (6 bases). Germline CDR1 DFQATT, CDR2 SNEGSKA (reference sequence). This CDR3 is built from 14 residues. CDR3 nucleotide sequence: TGCAGCGAAAGCCGGACAGACCTTAATTCACCCCTCCACTTT. It yields the protein CSESRTDLNSPLHF.

The chain recombines TRBV20-1 with TRBJ2-4; 7 nucleotides agree with TRBD1. The germline V gene encodes CDR1 DFQATT and CDR2 SNEGSKA (reference sequence). V lost 5 bases, J lost 8 bases, and 12 bases stayed unmatched. This CDR3 has 14 amino acids. The DNA for the CDR3 is TGCAGTGCTCCAGACGACAGGGCGTTGTACATTCAGTACTTC. It yields the protein CSAPDDRALYIQYF.

This clonotype was picked up a small number of times. The V gene is TRBV27, the J gene TRBJ1-4; D is unclear. Trimming took 5 bases from V and 4 from J, leaving 14 bases between them. CDR1 is MNHEY, CDR2 SMNVEV, per germline (reference sequence). This CDR3 contains 15 residues. DNA for the CDR3: TGTGCCAGCAGTCCCGAAAGTGAGGGTAATGAAAAACTGTTTTTT. Translation: CASSPESEGNEKLFF.

This chain links TRBV12-3 or TRBV12-4 with TRBJ1-1, with 9 positions matching TRBD1. CDR3 length: 13 residues. V lost 6 bases, J lost 5 bases, and 4 bases stayed unmatched. CDR3 protein: CASRGQGRTEAFF. CDR3 DNA sequence: TGTGCCAGCAGGGGACAGGGTCGGACTGAAGCTTTCTTT.

This clonotype has a handful of counts. This chain uses TRBV5-1 with TRBJ1-4, with unresolved D. This CDR3 is 19 amino acids long. The germline V gene has CDR1 SGHRS and CDR2 YFSETQ. Trimming took off 4 bases at V and 3 bases at J, with 25 bases between the two ends. CDR3 region: CASSTTTAGQKTPNEKLFF. The DNA for the CDR3 is TGCGCCAGCAGCACTACCACGGCAGGCCAAAAGACTCCTAATGAAAAACTGTTTTTT.

The V and J genes are TRBV29-1 and TRBJ2-5; D may be TRBD1 (6 bases). Trimming pared 3 bases from V and 5 bases from J, leaving 25 bases between. Germline values: CDR1 SQVTM, CDR2 ANQGSEA. CDR3 length: 17 residues. The CDR3 DNA reads as TGCAGCGTTGATAAGGTGTGGGGGCCAATAAGCTCTGAGACCCAGTACTTC. Amino acids: CSVDKVWGPISSETQYF.

The chain links TRBV20-1 to TRBJ2-3; TRBD2 aligns across 9 bases. The CDR3 is 15 amino acids. Germline CDR1 is DFQATT and CDR2 is SNEGSKA (reference sequence). The DNA of the CDR3 is TGCAGCTCCAGGCGGGGGGGGAGTGGCACAGATACGCAGTATTTT. It codes for CSSRRGGSGTDTQYF.

This clonotype occurred a few times. J is TRBJ2-3 and V is TRBV4-2; TRBD1 agrees at 7 bases. V trimming: 5 bases; J trimming: 1 base; junction bases outside the gene matches: 9. Looked up from germline, CDR1 is LGHNA and CDR2 is YNFKEQ. There are 16 residues in the CDR3. The CDR3 here is CASSGALGQGTDTQYF. CDR3 nucleotides: TGTGCCAGCAGCGGGGCCCTTGGACAGGGCACAGATACGCAGTATTTT.

A remark on this clonotype: One end of the junction fails to match germline, which may point to a read error. This chain links TRBV3-1 with TRBJ1-1; no firm D call. This CDR3 is built from 15 residues. Germline assignment: CDR1 LGHDT and CDR2 YNNKEL (reference sequence). This CDR3 reads CASSQDDGVGTEAFF. CDR3 in DNA: TGTGCCAGCAGCCAAGATGACGGGGTAGGCACTGAAGCCTTCTTT. Full variable domain (rest looked up from reference TRBV3-1 and TRBJ1-1): DTAVSQTPKYLVTQMGNDKSIKCEQNLGHDTMYWYKQDSKKFLKIMFSYNNKELIINETVPNRFSPKSPDKAHLNLHINSLELGDSAVYFCASSQDDGVGTEAFFGQGTRLTVV.

This clonotype was detected only a few times. The chain combines TRBV9 with TRBJ2-3, with no clear D. Deletions cut 0 bases from V and 9 bases from J, with 8 bases between. The V gene's germline CDR1 is SGDLS and CDR2 YYNGEE. The CDR3 is 12 residues long. The CDR3 sequence: CASSVDEGTQYF. CDR3 DNA: TGTGCCAGCAGCGTAGACGAAGGCACGCAGTATTTT. The whole variable domain, remainder taken from reference TRBV9 and TRBJ2-3, is DSGVTQTPKHLITATGQRVTLRCSPRSGDLSVYWYQQSLDQGLQFLIQYYNGEERAKGNILERFSAQQFPDLHSELNLSSLELGDSALYFCASSVDEGTQYFGPGTRLTVL.

The chain carries TRBV29-1 and TRBJ2-7; D is perhaps TRBD2 (6 bases). The V and J ends lost 4 bases and 4 bases respectively, with 20 bases between them. The CDR3 contains 15 residues. Germline assignment: CDR1 SQVTM and CDR2 ANQGSEA. As DNA, the CDR3 is TGCAGCGTTGTGTGGACTACTATCGGAAGTTACGAGCAGTACTTC. Amino acids: CSVVWTTIGSYEQYF.

The chain joins TRBV7-9 to TRBJ2-7; D gene ambiguous. The CDR3 is 13 amino acids. Germline V gives CDR1 SEHNR, CDR2 FQNEAQ (reference sequence). V dropped 7 bases and J dropped 0 bases, with 10 bases sitting between them. The CDR3 reads CASTNQDSYEQYF. The CDR3 region has the DNA TGTGCCAGCACCAACCAGGACTCCTACGAGCAGTACTTC.

This clonotype was seen just once. The chain joins TRBV9 to TRBJ2-6, with D uncertain. The CDR3 contains 16 residues. CDR1 is SGDLS, CDR2 YYNGEE, per germline. Trimming removed 1 base from V and 1 base from J, with 9 bases in between. CDR3 region: CASSVIPTSGANVLTF. In DNA form, the CDR3 reads TGTGCCAGCAGCGTAATACCGACTTCTGGGGCCAACGTCCTGACTTTC.